This T cell receptor beta chain was captured in a study of T cell responses to AZD1222 COVID-19 vaccine. Study-wide results and limits: Most donors were white British, females outnumbered males, and clonal diversity was possibly underestimated. Regions left unmutated in variants are reportedly the target of nearly half of spike-specific TCRs. Baseline antibody screening turned up just a handful of seropositive AZD1222 recipients.

A word on this clone: Its antigen is not identified.

Data came from immunoSEQ multiplex PCR; TCRdb stores just in-frame clones and leaves some out. The table shows 150,000 or so clones, with roughly 90% occurring only once. The V gene lost 4 bases and the J gene lost 0 bases, with 10 bases spanning the gap. The V gene's germline CDR1 is SGHRS and CDR2 YFSETQ. The CDR3 covers 14 residues. The chain uses TRBV5-1 and TRBJ1-2, with D perhaps matching TRBD1 (6 bases). Sequences were derived from peripheral blood, sampled on day 0 of AZD1222 vaccination. The receptor was isolated from an adult in good health. CDR3 in amino acids: CASSPDRPNYGYTF. The CDR3 region has the DNA TGCGCCAGCAGCCCGGACAGACCTAACTATGGCTACACCTTC.